This is a list of T cell receptor beta chains from one sample in a study of T cells in Graves' hyperthyroidism and ophthalmopathy. TCRdb passed the multiplex PCR reads through MiXCR, listing each CDR3 protein once. The sample lists roughly 500,000 distinct CDR3 sequences; 46% were seen once. Sequenced material: peripheral blood or thyroid tissue (not recorded which). Every receptor here comes from an adult woman with Graves' disease, either hyperthyroidism or ophthalmopathy (not recorded which). Each CDR3 is given with its conserved first and last residue. A D gene is named only where the DNA matches it firmly. Part of the rows lack a size; the others show once, few, many or a class for expanded clones.

v_call	d_call	clone_size	j_call	cdr3_aa	cdr3_nt
TRBV20-1	.	.	TRBJ1-2	CSARREPYGYTF	TGCAGTGCTAGAAGAGAGCCCTATGGCTACACCTTC
TRBV20-1	TRBD2	.	TRBJ2-7	CSALRTSGRADEQYF	TGCAGTGCTCTCAGGACTAGCGGGAGGGCCGACGAGCAGTACTTC
TRBV29-1	.	.	TRBJ2-2	CSTQRTSTGELFF	TGCAGCACCCAGAGAACAAGCACCGGGGAGCTGTTTTTT
TRBV28	.	.	TRBJ2-5	CASSRPSTVTQTQYF	TGTGCCAGCAGCCGCCCTTCGACAGTTACGCAGACCCAGTACTTC
TRBV6-1	.	.	TRBJ2-5	CASSEAAGEETQYF	TGTGCCAGCAGTGAAGCGGCAGGGGAAGAGACCCAGTACTTC
TRBV10-3	TRBD2	few	TRBJ2-7	CASGGVREQYF	TGTGCCAGTGGGGGGGTGAGAGAGCAGTACTTC
TRBV19	TRBD1	many	TRBJ2-5	CASSTLQGAQETQYF	TGTGCCAGTAGTACGCTCCAGGGGGCGCAGGAGACCCAGTACTTC
TRBV20-1	TRBD1	.	TRBJ2-6	CSAHMRTGAGANVLTF	TGCAGTGCTCACATGAGGACAGGGGCGGGGGCCAACGTCCTGACTTTC
TRBV5-8	.	many	TRBJ1-2	CASSLGRASYGYTF	TGTGCCAGCAGCTTAGGCCGGGCCAGCTATGGCTACACCTTC
TRBV7-6	TRBD1	few	TRBJ1-1	CASSSLTGGNTEAFF	TGTGCCAGCAGCTCCCTCACAGGGGGGAACACTGAAGCTTTCTTT
TRBV20-1	.	many	TRBJ2-2	CSAGSQSNTGELFF	TGCAGTGCTGGCTCTCAGTCGAACACCGGGGAGCTGTTTTTT
TRBV12-3/TRBV12-4	.	.	TRBJ1-1	CASSLGAGENTEAFF	TGTGCCAGCAGTTTAGGGGCAGGGGAGAACACTGAAGCTTTCTTT
TRBV10-3	TRBD1	.	TRBJ1-5	CATQRGQGSNQPQHF	TGTGCCACCCAGAGGGGACAGGGGAGCAATCAGCCCCAGCATTTT
TRBV29-1	.	many	TRBJ1-5	CSEMTKGRPSNQPQHF	TGCAGCGAGATGACTAAAGGCAGACCTAGCAATCAGCCCCAGCATTTT
TRBV12-3/TRBV12-4	.	.	TRBJ1-2	CASSVELRQDGYTF	TGTGCCAGCAGCGTAGAGTTAAGACAGGATGGCTACACCTTC
TRBV27	TRBD1	many	TRBJ1-1	CASTGQGFPEAFF	TGTGCCAGCACCGGACAGGGTTTCCCTGAAGCTTTCTTT
TRBV5-1	TRBD2	.	TRBJ2-1	CASSLDPSGSYNEQFF	TGCGCCAGCAGCTTGGACCCTAGCGGCTCCTACAATGAGCAGTTCTTC
TRBV20-1	.	many	TRBJ1-5	CSARDRQNSNQPQHF	TGCAGTGCTAGAGATAGACAGAATAGCAATCAGCCCCAGCATTTT
TRBV20-1	.	.	TRBJ2-1	CSGEGVGEQFF	TGCAGTGGTGAAGGGGTGGGGGAGCAGTTCTTC
TRBV29-1	.	few	TRBJ2-2	CSVGGGTGLAGELFF	TGCAGCGTTGGCGGGGGGACAGGGTTGGCCGGGGAGCTGTTTTTT
TRBV29-1	.	.	TRBJ1-1	CSVELQVRTEAFF	TGCAGCGTTGAACTGCAGGTTCGGACTGAAGCTTTCTTT
TRBV7-9	TRBD2	few	TRBJ2-7	CASSYLAGASYEQYF	TGTGCCAGCAGCTACCTAGCGGGGGCCTCCTACGAGCAGTACTTC
TRBV10-2	.	many	TRBJ1-5	CASSLGGLQPQHF	TGCGCCAGCAGTCTGGGCGGACTCCAGCCCCAGCATTTT
TRBV3-1	TRBD1	many	TRBJ2-5	CASKGAETQYF	TGTGCCAGCAAGGGGGCAGAGACCCAGTACTTC
TRBV29-1	TRBD2	few	TRBJ2-2	CSLTSGSTGELFF	TGCAGCTTGACTAGCGGGTCGACCGGGGAGCTGTTTTTT
TRBV2	.	few	TRBJ2-3	CASTPITDTQYF	TGTGCCAGCACGCCAATCACAGATACGCAGTATTTT
TRBV10-2	.	.	TRBJ1-2	CASQGGLDYGYTF	TGCGCCAGCCAGGGCGGTTTGGACTATGGCTACACCTTC
TRBV29-1	.	.	TRBJ1-2	CSVRQNRDNNYGYTF	TGCAGCGTTAGGCAGAATCGGGACAACAACTATGGCTACACCTTC
TRBV24-1	TRBD1	.	TRBJ1-1	CATKGTDSYEAFF	TGTGCCACCAAGGGGACAGACTCTTATGAAGCTTTCTTT
TRBV7-9	.	few	TRBJ2-7	CASRSYSSNYEQYF	TGTGCCAGCAGGTCCTATAGCAGTAACTACGAGCAGTACTTC
TRBV24-1	.	once	TRBJ2-5	CATSARSRLVGEETQYF	TGTGCCACCAGTGCTAGATCTCGACTGGTGGGGGAGGAGACCCAGTACTTC
TRBV20-1	.	.	TRBJ2-7	CSARDWVGQYF	TGCAGTGCTAGAGATTGGGTCGGGCAGTACTTC
TRBV24-1	.	.	TRBJ2-3	CATSEPGTITDTQYF	TGTGCCACCAGTGAACCCGGGACCATCACAGATACGCAGTATTTT
TRBV7-9	.	.	TRBJ2-5	CASSLALMGVQETQYF	TGTGCCAGCAGCTTAGCCCTCATGGGCGTACAAGAGACCCAGTACTTC
TRBV7-2	TRBD2	many	TRBJ2-2	CASSPWDSGAGELFF	TGTGCCAGCAGCCCCTGGGATAGCGGGGCCGGGGAGCTGTTTTTT
TRBV7-2	.	.	TRBJ1-5	CASSLASGGNQPQHF	TGTGCCAGCAGCTTAGCTTCGGGGGGCAATCAGCCCCAGCATTTT
TRBV29-1	.	.	TRBJ2-6	CSVTHRELRGAGANVLTF	TGCAGCGTTACTCACCGCGAGCTCCGAGGGGCTGGGGCCAACGTCCTGACTTTC
TRBV7-9	TRBD1	.	TRBJ1-2	CASSLRDSDYGYTF	TGTGCCAGCAGCTTACGGGACAGTGACTATGGCTACACCTTC
TRBV5-2	.	.	TRBJ2-2	CASKATGAGTGELFF	TGTGCCAGCAAAGCGACGGGAGCGGGGACCGGGGAGCTGTTTTTT
TRBV7-2	.	few	TRBJ1-6	CASRPTDGGSRGSPLHF	TGTGCCAGCAGACCGACCGACGGCGGGAGCAGAGGGTCACCCCTCCACTTT
TRBV7-9	.	many	TRBJ1-5	CASSPGRGVLFPPQHF	TGTGCCAGCAGCCCCGGAAGGGGAGTACTGTTTCCCCCCCAGCATTTT
TRBV20-1	.	.	TRBJ2-7	CSASSSSYEQYF	TGCAGTGCTAGTTCCAGCTCCTACGAGCAGTACTTC
TRBV9	.	few	TRBJ1-2	CASSGRQGTYTF	TGTGCCAGCAGCGGGCGTCAGGGGACCTACACCTTC
TRBV4-2	.	many	TRBJ1-2	CASTQGQSRYGYTF	TGCGCCAGCACCCAGGGACAATCTCGCTATGGCTACACCTTC
TRBV7-9	.	.	TRBJ2-7	CASSLLGFPYEQYF	TGTGCCAGCAGTTTATTAGGGTTTCCCTACGAGCAGTACTTC
TRBV7-8	.	.	TRBJ2-2	CASTPRTSNTGELFF	TGTGCCAGCACCCCCAGGACATCGAACACCGGGGAGCTGTTTTTT
TRBV12-3/TRBV12-4	.	.	TRBJ1-2	CASSLRENTGYTF	TGTGCCAGCAGTTTAAGAGAGAACACTGGCTACACCTTC
TRBV14	.	.	TRBJ1-1	CASSQDQAGMSSTEAFF	TGTGCCAGCAGCCAAGATCAAGCGGGGATGAGTTCCACTGAAGCTTTCTTT
TRBV7-2	TRBD2	many	TRBJ2-7	CASSARRLSGSPHEQYF	TGTGCCAGCAGCGCCAGAAGGCTCAGCGGGAGTCCACACGAGCAGTACTTC
TRBV18	.	.	TRBJ1-1	CASSPPSRSNTEAFF	TGTGCCAGCTCACCACCGAGTCGGTCGAACACTGAAGCTTTCTTT
TRBV7-2	.	.	TRBJ2-5	CASSLTPGGETQYF	TGTGCCAGCAGCTTAACCCCGGGCGGAGAGACCCAGTACTTC
TRBV4-2	.	many	TRBJ1-1	CASSQSLLSNTEAFF	TGTGCCAGCAGCCAATCATTACTCTCGAACACTGAAGCTTTCTTT